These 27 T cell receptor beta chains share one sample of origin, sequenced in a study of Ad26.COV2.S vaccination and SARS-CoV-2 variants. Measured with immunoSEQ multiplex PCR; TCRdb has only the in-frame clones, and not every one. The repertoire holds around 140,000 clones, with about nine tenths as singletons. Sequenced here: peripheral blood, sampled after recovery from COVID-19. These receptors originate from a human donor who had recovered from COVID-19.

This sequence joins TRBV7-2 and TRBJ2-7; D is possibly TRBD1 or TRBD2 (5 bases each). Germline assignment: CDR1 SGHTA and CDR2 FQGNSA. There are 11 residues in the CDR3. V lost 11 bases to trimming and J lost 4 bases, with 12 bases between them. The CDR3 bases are TGTGCCGTAGGGGAGCGATACGAGCAGTACTTC. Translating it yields CAVGERYEQYF.

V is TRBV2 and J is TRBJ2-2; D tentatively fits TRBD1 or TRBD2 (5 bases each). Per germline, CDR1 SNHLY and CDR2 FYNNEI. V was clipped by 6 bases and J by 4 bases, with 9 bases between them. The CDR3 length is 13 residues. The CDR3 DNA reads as TGTGCCAGCAGCTTGGGGACCACCGGGGAGCTGTTTTTT. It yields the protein CASSLGTTGELFF.

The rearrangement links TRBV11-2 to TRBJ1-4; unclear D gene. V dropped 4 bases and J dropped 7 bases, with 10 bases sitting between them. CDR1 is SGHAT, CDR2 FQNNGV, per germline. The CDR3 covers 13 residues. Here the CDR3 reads CASSSGGVEKLFF. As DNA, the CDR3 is TGTGCCAGCAGCTCAGGCGGGGTTGAAAAACTGTTTTTT.

The CDR3 nucleotides read TGTGCCAGCAGACCAATTGTAGGAGCTGAAAAACTGTTTTTT. As protein: CASRPIVGAEKLFF. This chain connects TRBV7-6 to TRBJ1-4; no definite D call. The CDR3 covers 14 residues. Germline V gene lookup returns CDR1 SGHVS and CDR2 FNYEAQ. The V end was cut by 6 bases, the J end by 7 bases, with 15 bases between.

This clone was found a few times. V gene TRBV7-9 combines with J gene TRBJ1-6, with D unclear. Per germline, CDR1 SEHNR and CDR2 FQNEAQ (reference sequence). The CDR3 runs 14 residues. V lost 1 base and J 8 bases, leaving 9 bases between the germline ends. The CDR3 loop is CASSLEGIDSPLHF. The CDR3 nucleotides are TGTGCCAGCAGCTTAGAGGGCATTGATTCACCCCTCCACTTT.

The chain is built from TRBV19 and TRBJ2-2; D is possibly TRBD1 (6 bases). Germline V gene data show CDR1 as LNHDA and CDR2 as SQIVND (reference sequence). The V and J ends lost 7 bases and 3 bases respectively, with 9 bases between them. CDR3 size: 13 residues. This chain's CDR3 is CASKNRDTGELFF. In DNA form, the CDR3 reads TGTGCCAGTAAGAACAGGGACACCGGGGAGCTGTTTTTT.

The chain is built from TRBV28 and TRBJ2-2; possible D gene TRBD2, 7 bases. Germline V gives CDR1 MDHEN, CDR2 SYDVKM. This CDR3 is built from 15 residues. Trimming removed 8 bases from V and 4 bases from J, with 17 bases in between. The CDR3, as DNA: TGTGCCAGCTCCCTAGGGGGGGCGGGCACCGGGGAGCTGTTTTTT. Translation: CASSLGGAGTGELFF.

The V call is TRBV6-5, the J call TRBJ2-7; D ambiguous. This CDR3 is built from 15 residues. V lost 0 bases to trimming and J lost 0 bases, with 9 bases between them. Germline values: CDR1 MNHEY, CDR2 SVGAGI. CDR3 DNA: TGTGCCAGCAGTTACTCTAGAAGAGGCTCCTACGAGCAGTACTTC. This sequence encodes CASSYSRRGSYEQYF.

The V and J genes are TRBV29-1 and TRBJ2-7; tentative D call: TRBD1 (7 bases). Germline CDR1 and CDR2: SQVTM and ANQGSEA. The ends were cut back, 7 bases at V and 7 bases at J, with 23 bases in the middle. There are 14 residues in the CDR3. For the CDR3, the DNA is TGCAGCGCCCTCGGTGCAGGGGGGTCAAGGGAGCAGTACTTC. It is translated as CSALGAGGSREQYF.

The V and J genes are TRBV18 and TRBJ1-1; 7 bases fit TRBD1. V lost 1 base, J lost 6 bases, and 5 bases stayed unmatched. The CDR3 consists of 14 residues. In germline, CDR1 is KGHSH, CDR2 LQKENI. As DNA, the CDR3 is TGTGCCAGCTCACCACAGGGGGCAGTTGCTGAAGCTTTCTTT. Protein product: CASSPQGAVAEAFF.

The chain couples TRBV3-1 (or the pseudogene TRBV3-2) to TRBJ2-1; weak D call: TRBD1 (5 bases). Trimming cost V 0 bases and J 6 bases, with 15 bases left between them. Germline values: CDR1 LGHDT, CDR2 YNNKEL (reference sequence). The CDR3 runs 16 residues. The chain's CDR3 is CASSQEGRVKSNEQFF. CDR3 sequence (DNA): TGTGCCAGCAGCCAAGAGGGCAGGGTAAAGTCCAATGAGCAGTTCTTC.

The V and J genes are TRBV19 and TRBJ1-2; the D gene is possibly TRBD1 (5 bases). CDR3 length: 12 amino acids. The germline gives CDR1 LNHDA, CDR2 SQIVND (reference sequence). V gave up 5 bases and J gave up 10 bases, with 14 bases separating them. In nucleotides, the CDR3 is TGTGCCAGTAGTCTGGGGACCTGGGACTACACCTTC. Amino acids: CASSLGTWDYTF.

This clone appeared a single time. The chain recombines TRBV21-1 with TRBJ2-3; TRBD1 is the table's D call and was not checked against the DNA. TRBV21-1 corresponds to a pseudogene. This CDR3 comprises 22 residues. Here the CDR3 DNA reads TGTGCCAGCAGCAAAGATTGCAGATACAGGACCCCCCTCGCCTCTAGCACAGATACGCAGTATTTT. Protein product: CASSKDCRYRTPLASSTDTQYF.

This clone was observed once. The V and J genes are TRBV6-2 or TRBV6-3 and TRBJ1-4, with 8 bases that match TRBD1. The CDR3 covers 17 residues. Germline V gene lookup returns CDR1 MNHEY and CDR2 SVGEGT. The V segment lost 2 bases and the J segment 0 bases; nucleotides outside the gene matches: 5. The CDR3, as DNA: TGTGCCAGCAGTTACCGGACAGGGTGGTCAACTAATGAAAAACTGTTTTTT. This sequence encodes CASSYRTGWSTNEKLFF.

This CDR3 is CSAREHYEQYF. In nucleotides, the CDR3 is TGCAGTGCTAGAGAACACTACGAGCAGTACTTC. This sequence joins TRBV20-1 and TRBJ2-7; D is unresolved. Germline V lookup: CDR1 DFQATT, CDR2 SNEGSKA (reference sequence). V lost 0 bases, J lost 3 bases, and 3 bases lay in between. The CDR3 is made up of 11 amino acids.

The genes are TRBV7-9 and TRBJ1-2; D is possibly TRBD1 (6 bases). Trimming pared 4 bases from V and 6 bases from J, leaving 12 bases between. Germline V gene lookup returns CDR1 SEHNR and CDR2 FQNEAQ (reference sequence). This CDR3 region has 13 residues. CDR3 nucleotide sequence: TGTGCCAGCAGCTCACTAGGGGGGGATGGCTACACCTTC. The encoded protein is CASSSLGGDGYTF. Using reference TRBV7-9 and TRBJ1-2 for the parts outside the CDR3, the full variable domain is DTGVSQNPRHKITKRGQNVTFRCDPISEHNRLYWYRQTLGQGPEFLTYFQNEAQLEKSRLLSDRFSAERPKGSFSTLEIQRTEQGDSAMYLCASSSLGGDGYTFGSGTRLTVV.

As DNA, the CDR3 is TGTGCCACCCCTTCTATGGGCGGCCCCCGGGACGAGCAGTACTTC. Translated, it gives CATPSMGGPRDEQYF. The chain joins TRBV24-1 to TRBJ2-7; no clear D gene. The length of the CDR3 is 15 residues. Germline V gene lookup returns CDR1 KGHDR and CDR2 SFDVKD. Trimming shortened V by 9 bases and J by 5 bases, and 22 bases separated the two germline ends.

Written as DNA, the CDR3 is TGTGCAGCCGGGGAAGGGGCAAACAATGAGCAGTTCTTC. The encoded protein is CAAGEGANNEQFF. This chain joins TRBV6-5 and TRBJ2-1; D is perhaps TRBD1 or TRBD2 (5 bases each). Germline V gives CDR1 MNHEY, CDR2 SVGAGI. CDR3 size: 13 residues.

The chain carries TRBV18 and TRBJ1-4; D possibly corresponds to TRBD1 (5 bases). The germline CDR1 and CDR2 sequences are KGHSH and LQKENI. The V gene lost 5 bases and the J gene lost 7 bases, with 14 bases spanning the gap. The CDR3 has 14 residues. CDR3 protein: CASSIREGSEKLFF. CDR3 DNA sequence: TGTGCCAGCTCAATCAGGGAAGGGAGTGAAAAACTGTTTTTT.

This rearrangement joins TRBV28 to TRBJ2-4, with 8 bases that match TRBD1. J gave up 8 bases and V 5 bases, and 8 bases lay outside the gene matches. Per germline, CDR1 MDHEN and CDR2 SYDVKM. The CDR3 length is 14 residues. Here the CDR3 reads CASSGSGGYYIQYF. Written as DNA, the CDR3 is TGTGCCAGCAGTGGCTCAGGGGGCTATTACATTCAGTACTTC.

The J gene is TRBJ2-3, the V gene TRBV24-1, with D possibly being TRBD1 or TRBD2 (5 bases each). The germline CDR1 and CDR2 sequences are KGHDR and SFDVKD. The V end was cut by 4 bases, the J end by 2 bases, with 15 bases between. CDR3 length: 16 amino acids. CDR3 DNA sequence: TGTGCCACCAGTGAAACCGGGACGGTCCACACAGATACGCAGTATTTT. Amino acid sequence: CATSETGTVHTDTQYF.

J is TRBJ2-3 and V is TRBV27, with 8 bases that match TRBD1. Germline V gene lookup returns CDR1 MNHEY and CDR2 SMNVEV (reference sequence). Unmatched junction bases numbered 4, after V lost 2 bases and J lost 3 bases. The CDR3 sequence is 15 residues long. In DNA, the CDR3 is TGTGCCAGCAGTTTAGACAGGGGATCGACAGATACGCAGTATTTT. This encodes CASSLDRGSTDTQYF.

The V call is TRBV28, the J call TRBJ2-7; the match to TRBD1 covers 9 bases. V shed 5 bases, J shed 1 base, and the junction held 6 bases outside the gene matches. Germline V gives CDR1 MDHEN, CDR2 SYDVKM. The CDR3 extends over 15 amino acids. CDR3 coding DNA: TGTGCCAGCAGTGTGACCGGGACAGGGTCCTACGAGCAGTACTTC. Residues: CASSVTGTGSYEQYF.

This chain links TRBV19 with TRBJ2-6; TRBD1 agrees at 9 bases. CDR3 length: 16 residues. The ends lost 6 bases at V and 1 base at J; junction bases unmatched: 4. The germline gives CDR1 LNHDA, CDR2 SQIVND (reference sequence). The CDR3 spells CASRYRGRSGANVLTF. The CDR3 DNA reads TGTGCCAGTAGATACAGGGGGCGGTCTGGGGCCAACGTCCTGACTTTC.

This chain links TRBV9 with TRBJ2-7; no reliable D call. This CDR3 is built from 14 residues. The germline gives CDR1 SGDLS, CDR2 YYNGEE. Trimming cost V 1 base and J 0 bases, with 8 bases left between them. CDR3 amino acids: CASSVSISSYEQYF. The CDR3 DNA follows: TGTGCCAGCAGCGTAAGCATCAGCTCCTACGAGCAGTACTTC.

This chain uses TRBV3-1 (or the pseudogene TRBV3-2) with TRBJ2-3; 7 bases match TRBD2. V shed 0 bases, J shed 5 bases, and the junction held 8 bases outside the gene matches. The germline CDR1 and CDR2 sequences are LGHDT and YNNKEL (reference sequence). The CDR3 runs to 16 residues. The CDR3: CASSQETRGVGDTQYF. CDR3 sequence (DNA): TGTGCCAGCAGCCAAGAAACCCGGGGGGTGGGAGATACGCAGTATTTT.

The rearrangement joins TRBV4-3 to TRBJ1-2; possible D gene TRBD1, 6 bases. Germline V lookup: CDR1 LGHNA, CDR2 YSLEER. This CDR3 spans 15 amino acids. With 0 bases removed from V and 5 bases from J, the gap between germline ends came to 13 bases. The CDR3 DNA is TGCGCCAGCAGCCAAGAATATAGGGGGGAGTATGGCTACACCTTC. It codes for CASSQEYRGEYGYTF.